This TCR beta chain was sequenced during a study of blood T cells in healthy people across ages. Each of the donors had 8 to 10 milliliters of peripheral blood drawn into EDTA-treated Vacutainer tubes. Trimming stripped 3 bases from V and 8 bases from J, with 19 bases between. Germline loops: CDR1 MGHRA, CDR2 YSYEKL. CDR3 size: 15 residues. A sample-barcoded 5' primer and a J-beta primer mix were used in a second PCR of roughly 6 to 11 cycles. TCRdb redid the calling of the 5' RACE reads with MiXCR, one entry per CDR3 protein. This table holds 1.8 million or so distinct CDR3 sequences, around 42% found once.

This receptor was obtained from a human donor in good health. The sequencing sample was made of blood. The chain is built from TRBV4-1 and TRBJ1-2; tentative D call: TRBD1 (6 bases). The CDR3 region is CASSHDPQGRIGYTF. The CDR3 DNA reads TGCGCCAGCAGCCACGACCCCCAGGGGAGGATCGGCTACACCTTC.